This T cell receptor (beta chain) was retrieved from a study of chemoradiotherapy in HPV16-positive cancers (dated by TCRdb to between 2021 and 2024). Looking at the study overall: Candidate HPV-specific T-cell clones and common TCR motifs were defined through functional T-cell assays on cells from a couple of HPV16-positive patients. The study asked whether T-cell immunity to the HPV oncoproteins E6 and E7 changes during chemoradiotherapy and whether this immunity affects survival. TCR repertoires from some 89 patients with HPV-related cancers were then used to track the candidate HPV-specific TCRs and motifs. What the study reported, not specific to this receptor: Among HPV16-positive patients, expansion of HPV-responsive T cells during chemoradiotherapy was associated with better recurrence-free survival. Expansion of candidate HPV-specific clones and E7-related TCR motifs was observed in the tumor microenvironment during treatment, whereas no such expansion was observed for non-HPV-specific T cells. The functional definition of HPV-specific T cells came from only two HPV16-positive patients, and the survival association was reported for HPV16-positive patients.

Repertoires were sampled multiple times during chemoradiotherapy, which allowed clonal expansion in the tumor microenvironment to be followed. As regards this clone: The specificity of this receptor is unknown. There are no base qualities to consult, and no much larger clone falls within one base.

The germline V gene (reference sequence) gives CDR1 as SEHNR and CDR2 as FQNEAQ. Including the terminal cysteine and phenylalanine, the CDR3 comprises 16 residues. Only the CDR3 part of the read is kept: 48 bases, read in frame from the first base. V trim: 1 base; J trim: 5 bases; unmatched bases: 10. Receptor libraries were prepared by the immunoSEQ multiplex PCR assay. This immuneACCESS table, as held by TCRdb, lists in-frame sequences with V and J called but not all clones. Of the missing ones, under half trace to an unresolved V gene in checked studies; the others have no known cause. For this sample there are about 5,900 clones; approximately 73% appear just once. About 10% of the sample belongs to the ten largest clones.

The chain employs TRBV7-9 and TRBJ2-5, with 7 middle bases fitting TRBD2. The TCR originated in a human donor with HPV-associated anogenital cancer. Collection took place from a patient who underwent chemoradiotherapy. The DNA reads TGTGCCAGCAGCTTAGGCGGGGGACCCGCCGGGGAGACCCAGTACTTC. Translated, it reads CASSLGGGPAGETQYF.